The clone carrying this T cell receptor (beta chain) was seen at least ten times. Looked up from germline, CDR1 is MNHEY and CDR2 is SVGAGI. V was trimmed by 5 bases and J by 4 bases, leaving 18 bases between them. The CDR3 covers 16 residues. The data stem from a study of T-cell reconstitution after alpha-beta-depleted transplantation in children. It was with unique molecular identifiers that the TCRbeta library was prepared. TCRdb reanalysed the PCR reads using MiXCR and keeps one entry per CDR3 protein. The sample has roughly 590,000 distinct CDR3 sequences, roughly 17% seen once. The sequence was obtained from a human donor who donated a stem cell graft to a child with acute myeloid leukemia. Sequences were derived from PBMCs from the stem cell graft donor, sampled from the stem cell graft. The J gene is TRBJ1-5, the V gene TRBV6-5, with D hard to call. CDR3 nucleotide sequence: TGTGCCAGCAGTCGTTCAACAACTCCCTTGAATCAGCCCCAGCATTTT. Its translation: CASSRSTTPLNQPQHF.